This entry features one TCR beta chain sequence. Looked up from germline, CDR1 is LNHDA and CDR2 is SQIVND (reference sequence). V shed 6 bases and J 4 bases; nucleotides not matched to a gene: 8. This CDR3 spans 15 amino acids. The sample originates from a study of blood T cell repertoires in COVID-19. Authors' processing steps: Reference gene primers were amplified, and this amplification served to estimate nucleated cell counts. Using immunoSEQ multiplex PCR, the repertoire was profiled, and TCRdb retains in-frame clones only, with some absent. The DNA gave D and trimming, while V, J and clone size come from that table. The table lists under 300,000 clones, 89% of them singletons.

The specimen was peripheral blood. This sequence originates from a woman aged 40 to 49 who had recovered from COVID-19. The J gene is TRBJ2-2, the V gene TRBV19; 7 bases agree with TRBD1. The CDR3 bases are TGTGCCAGTAGCATGACAGGGCTATCCACCGGGGAGCTGTTTTTT. Encoded protein: CASSMTGLSTGELFF.